Listed here are 13 T cell receptor beta chains from one sample, sequenced in a study of T-cell memory formation after mild COVID-19. TCRdb reprocessed the 5' RACE reads with MiXCR, giving one entry per CDR3 protein. The repertoire includes 500,000 to 650,000 distinct CDR3 sequences, approximately 21% of them detected once, and approximately 8.4% sits in the top ten. Sample: PBMCs or a T cell subset sorted from them (not recorded which). The receptors here all came from an adult woman who had mild COVID-19 (a few samples of this study predate the infection). Cell type and time point are not known.

This clonotype appeared a few times. This chain uses TRBV7-9 with TRBJ1-2; D may be TRBD1 (5 bases). The CDR3 has 16 amino acids. V was trimmed by 5 bases and J by 8 bases, leaving 24 bases between them. Germline lookup yields CDR1 SEHNR and CDR2 FQNEAQ (reference sequence). The CDR3 protein is CASSPPEGRYSGGYTF. DNA for the CDR3: TGTGCCAGCAGCCCCCCCGAGGGACGTTACTCGGGAGGCTACACCTTC.

The CDR3, as DNA: TGTGCCACCAGTGATTTCCCCAGATACAATGAGCAGTTCTTC. It codes for CATSDFPRYNEQFF. The V call is TRBV24-1, the J call TRBJ2-1, with unresolved D. The germline CDR1 and CDR2 sequences are KGHDR and SFDVKD. The CDR3 spans 14 residues. The V end lost 1 base, the J end lost 4 bases, and 7 bases lay between the germline ends.

This clonotype showed up just a few times. This chain uses TRBV5-1 with TRBJ1-1; weak D call: TRBD1 (5 bases). The V gene lost 4 bases and the J gene lost 3 bases, with 13 bases spanning the gap. The germline CDR1 and CDR2 sequences are SGHRS and YFSETQ. There are 14 residues in the CDR3. Here the CDR3 reads CASSPWGEDTEAFF. CDR3 sequence (DNA): TGCGCCAGCAGCCCGTGGGGGGAGGACACTGAAGCTTTCTTT.

This clonotype has only a few counts. This CDR3 is CASSITATSPSYEQYF. CDR3 nucleotides: TGTGCCAGCTCAATTACCGCAACTTCGCCTTCCTACGAGCAGTACTTC. The chain joins TRBV18 to TRBJ2-7, with no clear D. This CDR3 spans 16 amino acids. CDR1 is KGHSH, CDR2 LQKENI, per germline. Trimming shortened V by 5 bases and J by 1 base, and 18 bases separated the two germline ends.

This clonotype was counted a few times. The gene calls are TRBV6-5 and TRBJ1-2; TRBD1 might be the D (5 bases). Germline V gives CDR1 MNHEY, CDR2 SVGAGI. CDR3 size: 15 residues. V was shortened by 5 bases and J by 0 bases, with 13 bases between the two germline ends. The DNA of the CDR3 is TGTGCCAGCAGTGCCCCGGGACTACCTAACTATGGCTACACCTTC. Encoded protein: CASSAPGLPNYGYTF.

This chain links TRBV5-6 with TRBJ2-3, with 13 bases aligning to TRBD2. J gave up 5 bases and V 1 base, and 4 bases lay outside the gene matches. Germline lookup yields CDR1 SGHDT and CDR2 YYEEEE. The CDR3 loop spans 16 amino acids. The CDR3 region has the DNA TGTGCCAGCAGCTTGCGGACTAGCGGGAGTGGAGATACGCAGTATTTT. The encoded protein is CASSLRTSGSGDTQYF.

The table lists this clonotype with a few counts. The chain carries TRBV12-3 or TRBV12-4 and TRBJ1-4; tentatively, D is TRBD1 (6 bases). Trimming removed 1 base at V and 6 bases at J, with 9 bases between. This CDR3 is built from 14 residues. CDR3 sequence: CASSLGAGDEKLFF. CDR3 bases: TGTGCCAGCAGTTTAGGGGCAGGGGATGAAAAACTGTTTTTT.

CDR3 in amino acids: CASSSPRDGHNEQFF. Written as DNA, the CDR3 is TGTGCCAGCAGCAGTCCCCGGGACGGGCACAATGAGCAGTTCTTC. The rearrangement links TRBV7-9 to TRBJ2-1, with D tentatively TRBD1 or TRBD2 (5 bases each). The CDR3 covers 15 residues. Germline CDR1 and CDR2: SEHNR and FQNEAQ (reference sequence). The V end lost 5 bases, the J end lost 5 bases, and 16 bases lay between the germline ends.

The gene calls are TRBV20-1 and TRBJ2-1, with 10 bases that match TRBD1. This CDR3 contains 14 residues. Germline V gene sequence: CDR1 DFQATT, CDR2 SNEGSKA (reference sequence). Trimming cost V 5 bases and J 3 bases; bases outside gene matches: 4. The CDR3 nucleotides read TGCAGTGCTGGGACAGGGGTAGGCTACAATGAGCAGTTCTTC. Translated, it gives CSAGTGVGYNEQFF.

The chain links TRBV7-2 to TRBJ2-1, with 12 bases lining up with TRBD2. This CDR3 has 14 residues. Losses at the gene ends were 8 bases for V and 8 bases for J; bases not matched to a gene: 7. Per the germline V gene, CDR1 is SGHTA and CDR2 is FQGNSA. The CDR3 region has the DNA TGTGCCAGCGGACGACTAGCGGGGGTTTATGAGCAGTTCTTC. As protein: CASGRLAGVYEQFF.

This clonotype occurred a few times. The CDR3: CASSLGQGRFNEQFF. The CDR3 coding sequence is TGTGCCAGCAGTTTGGGACAGGGGCGATTCAATGAGCAGTTCTTC. The rearrangement joins TRBV12-3 or TRBV12-4 to TRBJ2-1, with 10 bases matching TRBD1. V was pared by 3 bases and J by 6 bases, with 5 bases of the junction left unmatched. The CDR3 is made up of 15 amino acids.

A few counts support this clonotype. The chain uses TRBV5-6 and TRBJ1-1; D remains ambiguous. CDR1 and CDR2 from the germline V gene are SGHDT and YYEEEE. CDR3 length: 11 residues. V lost 2 bases, J lost 10 bases, and 9 bases lay in between. The CDR3 reads CASSFQERAFF. The DNA for the CDR3 is TGTGCCAGCAGCTTCCAGGAAAGAGCTTTCTTT. Variable domain in full (rest from reference TRBV5-6 and TRBJ1-1): DAGVTQSPTHLIKTRGQQVTLRCSPKSGHDTVSWYQQALGQGPQFIFQYYEEEERQRGNFPDRFSGHQFPNYSSELNVNALLLGDSALYLCASSFQERAFFGQGTRLTVV.

In this sample, this clonotype turned up a few times. The genes are TRBV5-4 and TRBJ1-6, with 7 bases lining up with TRBD1. This CDR3 has 15 residues. V was pared by 3 bases and J by 6 bases, with 6 bases of the junction left unmatched. CDR1 and CDR2 (germline): SGHNT, YYREEE (reference sequence). CDR3 loop: CASSWEGQFNSPLHF. CDR3 sequence (DNA): TGTGCCAGCAGCTGGGAGGGACAGTTTAATTCACCCCTCCACTTT.